One sample yielded the 8 T cell receptor beta chains listed below, sequenced in a study of cytomegalovirus exposure and HLA in healthy donors. The PCR was carried out with 60 Vbeta primers and 13 Jbeta primers. The table came from immunoSEQ multiplex PCR; TCRdb's copy has only in-frame clones and leaves some out. The table includes approximately 150,000 clones, roughly four fifths detected once. What was sequenced was PBMCs. All receptors derive from a woman in her sixties or seventies in good health and CMV-seropositive.

This chain links TRBV28 with TRBJ2-7; 10 bases line up with TRBD2. After removal of 5 bases from V and 4 bases from J, the junction contained 8 bases not matched to a gene. Germline V gene lookup returns CDR1 MDHEN and CDR2 SYDVKM. CDR3 length: 15 residues. The CDR3 DNA follows: TGTGCCAGCAGTCTCGGGGGGACTAGCGTATACGAGCAGTACTTC. The encoded protein is CASSLGGTSVYEQYF.

This clone is a singleton in its sample. The chain uses TRBV5-1 and TRBJ2-1, with a tentative D call TRBD2 (6 bases). Germline V gene data show CDR1 as SGHRS and CDR2 as YFSETQ. Trimming pared 4 bases from V and 7 bases from J, leaving 12 bases between. The CDR3 spans 13 residues. The CDR3, as DNA: TGCGCCAGCAGCCCGTGGGAGGCGAATGAGCAGTTCTTC. Translating gives CASSPWEANEQFF.

The CDR3, as DNA: TGTGCCAGCAGTTACTTCGGTGCGCCGTCCTACGAGCAGTACTTC. It codes for CASSYFGAPSYEQYF. V gene TRBV6-6 combines with J gene TRBJ2-7, with no clear D. Germline lookup yields CDR1 MNHNY and CDR2 SVGAGI (reference sequence). There are 15 residues in the CDR3. V lost 1 base, J lost 1 base, and 11 bases lay in between.

The V gene is TRBV5-6, the J gene TRBJ2-2; 8 positions match TRBD1. CDR3 length: 19 amino acids. Germline CDR1 and CDR2: SGHDT and YYEEEE. Trimming cost V 4 bases and J 5 bases; bases outside gene matches: 19. CDR3 coding DNA: TGTGCCAGCAGCCCCAGGATAGTCTCCAGGGACAGGCTGACCGGGGAGCTGTTTTTT. It encodes CASSPRIVSRDRLTGELFF.

The chain is built from TRBV18 and TRBJ2-3; D is undetermined. The CDR3 runs to 17 residues. Germline CDR1 KGHSH, CDR2 LQKENI. V shed 0 bases and J shed 2 bases, with 15 bases lying between them. In DNA, the CDR3 is TGTGCCAGCTCACCACCGTCTCATACAGATTACACAGATACGCAGTATTTT. Protein product: CASSPPSHTDYTDTQYF.

This chain joins TRBV9 and TRBJ2-5; TRBD2 matches 14 bases. The J call may be faulty, since TRBJ2-7 better matches the DNA end. This CDR3 region has 16 residues. Germline V gene lookup returns CDR1 SGDLS and CDR2 YYNGEE. DNA of the CDR3: TGTGCCAGCAGCAAGACAGGGACTAGCGGGAGTTACGAGCAGTACTTC. Translation: CASSKTGTSGSYEQYF.

V usage is TRBV18 and J usage is TRBJ2-6, with a weak D call TRBD1 (5 bases). There are 20 residues in the CDR3. V lost 3 bases, J lost 0 bases, and 21 bases lay in between. In germline, CDR1 is KGHSH, CDR2 LQKENI. CDR3 amino acids: CASSPVGRGLSASGANVLTF. The CDR3 DNA follows: TGTGCCAGCTCACCGGTAGGTAGGGGCCTATCGGCCTCTGGGGCCAACGTCCTGACTTTC.

V is TRBV29-1 and J is TRBJ1-1; the D is unclear. Germline values: CDR1 SQVTM, CDR2 ANQGSEA. The CDR3 has 10 residues. V was trimmed by 5 bases and J by 4 bases, leaving 5 bases between them. The chain's CDR3 is CSVLSTEAFF. In DNA, the CDR3 is TGCAGCGTTCTCAGCACTGAAGCTTTCTTT.